Below, one TCR beta chain is given with its context. The CDR3 is 11 residues long. CDR1 and CDR2 from the germline V gene are SGHKS and YYEKEE (reference sequence). V was pared by 4 bases and J by 8 bases, with 6 bases between. The data originate from a study of cytomegalovirus exposure and HLA in healthy donors. Here immunoSEQ multiplex PCR was the method, and the copy in TCRdb shows in-frame clones only, minus some. This sample has 70,000 or so clones; 85% to 95% occur once, and the top ten carry under 1.3%. This clonotype was sampled from a woman between 18 and 29 years old in good health and CMV-seronegative. Sequencing used PBMCs. The chain links TRBV5-5 to TRBJ1-4, with D unresolved. DNA of the CDR3: TGTGCCAGCAGCAACAACGAAAAACTGTTTTTT. Translated: CASSNNEKLFF. The full variable domain, rest sourced from reference TRBV5-5 and TRBJ1-4, is DAGVTQSPTHLIKTRGQQVTLRCSPISGHKSVSWYQQVLGQGPQFIFQYYEKEERGRGNFPDRFSARQFPNYSSELNVNALLLGDSALYLCASSNNEKLFFGSGTQLSVL.